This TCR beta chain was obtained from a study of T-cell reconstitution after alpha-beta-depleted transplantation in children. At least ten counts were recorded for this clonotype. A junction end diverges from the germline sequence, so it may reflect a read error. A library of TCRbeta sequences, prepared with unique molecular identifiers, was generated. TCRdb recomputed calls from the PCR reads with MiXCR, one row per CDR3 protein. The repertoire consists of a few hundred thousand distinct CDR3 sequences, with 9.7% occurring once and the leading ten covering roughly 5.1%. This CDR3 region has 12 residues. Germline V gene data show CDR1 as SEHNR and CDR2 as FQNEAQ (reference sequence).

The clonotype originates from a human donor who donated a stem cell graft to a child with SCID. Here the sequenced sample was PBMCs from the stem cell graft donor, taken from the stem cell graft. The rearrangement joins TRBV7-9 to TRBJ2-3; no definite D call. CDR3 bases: TGTGCCAGCAGCTTAGACACATATACGCAGTATTTT. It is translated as CASSLDTYTQYF. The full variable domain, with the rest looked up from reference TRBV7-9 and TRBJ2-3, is DTGVSQNPRHKITKRGQNVTFRCDPISEHNRLYWYRQTLGQGPEFLTYFQNEAQLEKSRLLSDRFSAERPKGSFSTLEIQRTEQGDSAMYLCASSLDTYTQYFGPGTRLTVL.